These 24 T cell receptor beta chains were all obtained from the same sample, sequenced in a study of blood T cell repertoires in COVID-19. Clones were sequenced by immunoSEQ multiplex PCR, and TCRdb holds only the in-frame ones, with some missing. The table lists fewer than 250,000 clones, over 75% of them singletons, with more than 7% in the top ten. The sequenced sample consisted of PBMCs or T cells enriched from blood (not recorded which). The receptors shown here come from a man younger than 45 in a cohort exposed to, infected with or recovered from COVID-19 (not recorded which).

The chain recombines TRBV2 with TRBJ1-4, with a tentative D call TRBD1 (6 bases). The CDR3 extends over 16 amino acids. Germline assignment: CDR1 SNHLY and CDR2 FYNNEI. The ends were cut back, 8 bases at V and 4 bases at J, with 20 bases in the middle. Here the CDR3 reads CASLGGRQGLNEKLFF. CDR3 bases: TGTGCCAGCCTTGGGGGCAGACAAGGCCTTAATGAAAAACTGTTTTTT. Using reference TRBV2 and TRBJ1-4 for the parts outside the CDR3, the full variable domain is EPEVTQTPSHQVTQMGQEVILRCVPISNHLYFYWYRQILGQKVEFLVSFYNNEISEKSEIFDDQFSVERPDGSNFTLKIRSTKLEDSAMYFCASLGGRQGLNEKLFFGSGTQLSVL.

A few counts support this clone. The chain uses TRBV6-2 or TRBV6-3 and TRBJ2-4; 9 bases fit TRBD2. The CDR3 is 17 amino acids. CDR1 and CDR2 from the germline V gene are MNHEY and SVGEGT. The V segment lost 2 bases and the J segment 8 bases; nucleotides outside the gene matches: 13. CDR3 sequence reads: CASSYTGLATTLYIQYF. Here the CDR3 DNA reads TGTGCCAGCAGTTACACGGGACTAGCCACTACGTTATACATTCAGTACTTC.

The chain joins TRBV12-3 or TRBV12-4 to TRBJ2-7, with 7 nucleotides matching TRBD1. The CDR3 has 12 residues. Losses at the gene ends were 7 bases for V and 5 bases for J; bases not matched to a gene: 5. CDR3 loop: CASTDRRNEQYF. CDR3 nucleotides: TGTGCCAGCACGGACAGGAGGAACGAGCAGTACTTC.

CDR3 sequence reads: CASSSTSGRAGDTQYF. The DNA of the CDR3 is TGTGCCAGCAGTTCGACTAGCGGGAGGGCCGGGGATACGCAGTATTTT. The chain links TRBV28 to TRBJ2-3; TRBD2 matches 14 bases. This CDR3 contains 16 residues. The germline V gene encodes CDR1 MDHEN and CDR2 SYDVKM. Trimming removed 4 bases from V and 6 bases from J; junction bases left unmatched: 6.

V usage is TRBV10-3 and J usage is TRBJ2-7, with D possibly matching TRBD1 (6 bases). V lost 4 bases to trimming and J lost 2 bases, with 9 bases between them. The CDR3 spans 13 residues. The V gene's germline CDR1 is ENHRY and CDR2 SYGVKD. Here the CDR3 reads CAISGDRPYEQYF. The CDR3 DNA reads TGTGCCATCAGTGGTGACAGGCCCTACGAGCAGTACTTC.

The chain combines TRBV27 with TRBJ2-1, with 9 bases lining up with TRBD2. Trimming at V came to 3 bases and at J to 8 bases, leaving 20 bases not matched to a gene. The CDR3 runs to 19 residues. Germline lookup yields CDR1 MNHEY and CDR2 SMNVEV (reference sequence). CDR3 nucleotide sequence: TGTGCCAGCAGTTTGTTCCGCTGGGGTAGCGGGAGTAAGGATGATGAGCAGTTCTTC. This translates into CASSLFRWGSGSKDDEQFF.

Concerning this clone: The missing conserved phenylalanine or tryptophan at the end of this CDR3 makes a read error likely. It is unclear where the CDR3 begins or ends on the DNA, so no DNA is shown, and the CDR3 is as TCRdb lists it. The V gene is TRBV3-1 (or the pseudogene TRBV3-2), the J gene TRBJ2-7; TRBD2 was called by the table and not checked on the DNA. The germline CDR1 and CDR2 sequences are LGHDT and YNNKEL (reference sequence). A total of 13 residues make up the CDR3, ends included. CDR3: CASSLRERGAVLL.

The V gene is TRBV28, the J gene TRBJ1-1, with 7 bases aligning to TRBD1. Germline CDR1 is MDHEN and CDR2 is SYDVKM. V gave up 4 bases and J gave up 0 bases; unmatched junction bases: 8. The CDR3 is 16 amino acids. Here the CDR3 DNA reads TGTGCCAGCAGTTACAGACACAGGGGTATGAACACTGAAGCTTTCTTT. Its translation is CASSYRHRGMNTEAFF.

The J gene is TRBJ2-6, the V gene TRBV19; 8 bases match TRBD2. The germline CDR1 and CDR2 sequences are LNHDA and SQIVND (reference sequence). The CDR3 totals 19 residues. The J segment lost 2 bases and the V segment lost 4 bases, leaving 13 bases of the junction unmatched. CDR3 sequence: CASSRAGTSTSTGANVLTF. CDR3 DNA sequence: TGTGCCAGTAGTAGGGCCGGGACTAGTACTTCGACTGGGGCCAACGTCCTGACTTTC.

The CDR3 DNA is TGTGCCAGCAGCACCCGGACTAGCGGGAGGAATGAGCAGTTCTTC. It encodes CASSTRTSGRNEQFF. This chain uses TRBV13 with TRBJ2-1; the match to TRBD2 covers 14 bases. V shed 5 bases, J shed 7 bases, and the junction held 4 bases outside the gene matches. Germline CDR1 is PRHDT and CDR2 is FYEKMQ (reference sequence). This CDR3 spans 15 amino acids. Filled out from reference TRBV13 and TRBJ2-1, the complete variable domain reads AAGVIQSPRHLIKEKRETATLKCYPIPRHDTVYWYQQGPGQDPQFLISFYEKMQSDKGSIPDRFSAQQFSDYHSELNMSSLELGDSALYFCASSTRTSGRNEQFFGPGTRLTVL.

CDR3 amino acids: CASSVAVDTEAFF. The CDR3 DNA follows: TGTGCCAGCAGCGTAGCCGTAGACACTGAAGCTTTCTTT. V and J are TRBV9 and TRBJ1-1; D is unresolved. V was shortened by 0 bases and J by 3 bases, with 6 bases between the two germline ends. Germline lookup yields CDR1 SGDLS and CDR2 YYNGEE. The CDR3 is made up of 13 amino acids.

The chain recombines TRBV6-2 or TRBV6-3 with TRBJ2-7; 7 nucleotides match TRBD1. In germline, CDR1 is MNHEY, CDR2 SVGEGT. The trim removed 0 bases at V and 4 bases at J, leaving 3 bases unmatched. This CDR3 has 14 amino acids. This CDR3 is CASSYSGGKYEQYF. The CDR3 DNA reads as TGTGCCAGCAGTTACTCAGGGGGCAAGTACGAGCAGTACTTC.

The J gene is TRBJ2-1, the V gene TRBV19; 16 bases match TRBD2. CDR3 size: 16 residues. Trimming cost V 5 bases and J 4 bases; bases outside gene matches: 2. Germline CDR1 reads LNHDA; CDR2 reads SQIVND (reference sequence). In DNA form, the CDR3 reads TGTGCCAGTAGTGGGGGACTAGCGGGAGGGTACAATGAGCAGTTCTTC. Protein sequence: CASSGGLAGGYNEQFF.

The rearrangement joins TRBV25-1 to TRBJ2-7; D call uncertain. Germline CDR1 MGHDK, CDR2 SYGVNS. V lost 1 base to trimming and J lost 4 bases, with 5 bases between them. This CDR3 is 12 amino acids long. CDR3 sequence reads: CASSEWSYEQYF. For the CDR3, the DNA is TGTGCCAGCAGTGAATGGAGTTACGAGCAGTACTTC.

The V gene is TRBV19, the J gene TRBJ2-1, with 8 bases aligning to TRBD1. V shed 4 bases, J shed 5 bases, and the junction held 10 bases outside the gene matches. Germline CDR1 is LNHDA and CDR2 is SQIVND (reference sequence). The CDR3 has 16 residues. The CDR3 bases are TGTGCCAGTAGTACCCCAAGGACAGGGAGGAACAATGAGCAGTTCTTC. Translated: CASSTPRTGRNNEQFF.

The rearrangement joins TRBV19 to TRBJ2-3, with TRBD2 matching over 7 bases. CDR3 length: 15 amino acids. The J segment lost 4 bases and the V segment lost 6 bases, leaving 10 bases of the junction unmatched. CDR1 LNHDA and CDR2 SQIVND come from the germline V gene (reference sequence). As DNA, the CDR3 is TGTGCCAGTAGGAGCCCGGGAGGTTTGGCAGATACGCAGTATTTT. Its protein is CASRSPGGLADTQYF.

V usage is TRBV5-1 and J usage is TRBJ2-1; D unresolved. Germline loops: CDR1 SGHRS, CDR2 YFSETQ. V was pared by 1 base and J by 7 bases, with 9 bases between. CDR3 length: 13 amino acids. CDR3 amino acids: CASSLNRRNEQFF. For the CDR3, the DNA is TGCGCCAGCAGCTTGAACCGGCGGAATGAGCAGTTCTTC.

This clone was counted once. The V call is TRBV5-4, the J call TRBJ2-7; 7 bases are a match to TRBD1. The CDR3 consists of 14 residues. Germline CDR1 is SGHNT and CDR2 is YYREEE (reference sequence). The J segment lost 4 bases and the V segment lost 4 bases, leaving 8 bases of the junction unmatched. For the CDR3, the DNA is TGTGCCAGCAGCGAAGGGACAGAAGGTTACGAGCAGTACTTC. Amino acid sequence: CASSEGTEGYEQYF. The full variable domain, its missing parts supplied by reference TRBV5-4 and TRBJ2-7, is ETGVTQSPTHLIKTRGQQVTLRCSSQSGHNTVSWYQQALGQGPQFIFQYYREEENGRGNFPPRFSGLQFPNYSSELNVNALELDDSALYLCASSEGTEGYEQYFGPGTRLTVT.

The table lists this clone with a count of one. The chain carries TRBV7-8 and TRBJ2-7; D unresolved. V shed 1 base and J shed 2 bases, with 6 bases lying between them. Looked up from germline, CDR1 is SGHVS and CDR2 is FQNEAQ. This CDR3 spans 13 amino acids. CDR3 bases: TGTGCCAGCAGCTTAGAGCGAGCCTACGAGCAGTACTTC. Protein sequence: CASSLERAYEQYF.

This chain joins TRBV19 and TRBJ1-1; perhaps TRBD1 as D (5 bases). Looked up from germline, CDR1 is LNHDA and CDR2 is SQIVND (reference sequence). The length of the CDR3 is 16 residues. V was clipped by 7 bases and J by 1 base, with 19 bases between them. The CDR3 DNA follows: TGTGCCAGTACCCTGACAGCCCGGGGGGGGAACACTGAAGCTTTCTTT. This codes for CASTLTARGGNTEAFF.

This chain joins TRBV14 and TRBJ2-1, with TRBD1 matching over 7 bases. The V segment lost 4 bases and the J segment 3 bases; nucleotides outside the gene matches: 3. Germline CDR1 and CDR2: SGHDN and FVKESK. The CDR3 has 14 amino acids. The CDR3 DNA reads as TGTGCCAGCAGCCGACAGGGCTTCTACAATGAGCAGTTCTTC. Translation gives CASSRQGFYNEQFF.

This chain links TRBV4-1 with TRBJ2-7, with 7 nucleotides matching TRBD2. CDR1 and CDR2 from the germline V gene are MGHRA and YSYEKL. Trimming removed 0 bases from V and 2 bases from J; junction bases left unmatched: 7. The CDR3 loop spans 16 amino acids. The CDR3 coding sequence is TGCGCCAGCAGCCAAGATTTACTAGCGCTACCCTACGAGCAGTACTTC. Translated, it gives CASSQDLLALPYEQYF.

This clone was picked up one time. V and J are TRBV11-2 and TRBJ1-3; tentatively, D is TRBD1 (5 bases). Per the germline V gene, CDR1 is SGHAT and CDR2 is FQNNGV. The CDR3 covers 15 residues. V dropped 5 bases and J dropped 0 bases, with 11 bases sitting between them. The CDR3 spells CASSANRHSGNTIYF. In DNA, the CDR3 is TGTGCCAGCAGCGCTAACAGGCACTCTGGAAACACCATATATTTT.

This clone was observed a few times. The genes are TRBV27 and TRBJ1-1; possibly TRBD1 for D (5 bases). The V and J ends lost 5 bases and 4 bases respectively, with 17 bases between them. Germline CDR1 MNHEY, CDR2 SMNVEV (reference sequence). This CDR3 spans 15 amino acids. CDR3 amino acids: CASSPLRAGGTEAFF. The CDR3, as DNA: TGTGCCAGCAGTCCTTTGAGGGCCGGGGGCACTGAAGCTTTCTTT.